The 13 T cell receptor beta chains listed next were all sequenced from one sample in a study of T cell responses to AZD1222 COVID-19 vaccine. Generated by immunoSEQ multiplex PCR, the TCRdb table keeps only in-frame clones and is missing some. The table records 90,000 to 150,000 clones, roughly 84% of them present only once. The specimen was peripheral blood, collected on day 0 of AZD1222 vaccination. Receptors were obtained from an adult in good health.

The V call is TRBV11-3, the J call TRBJ2-2; tentative D call: TRBD2 (7 bases). The V and J ends lost 7 bases and 3 bases respectively, with 18 bases between them. CDR1 is SGHNT and CDR2 is YENEEA in the germline V gene. The CDR3 has 16 amino acids. CDR3 nucleotides: TGTGCCAGCACCCCGGTGGGGGGGCGGGACACCGGGGAGCTGTTTTTT. Translating it yields CASTPVGGRDTGELFF.

The chain carries TRBV5-4 and TRBJ2-2; possible D gene TRBD2, 6 bases. This CDR3 spans 12 amino acids. Germline V lookup: CDR1 SGHNT, CDR2 YYREEE (reference sequence). Trimming removed 4 bases at V and 6 bases at J, with 7 bases between. In nucleotides, the CDR3 is TGTGCCAGCAGCAGACTAGCCGGGGAGCTGTTTTTT. Its protein product is CASSRLAGELFF.

The chain uses TRBV10-3 and TRBJ1-1; D unresolved. The CDR3 is 13 amino acids. The germline CDR1 and CDR2 sequences are ENHRY and SYGVKD. The V gene lost 4 bases and the J gene lost 3 bases, with 9 bases spanning the gap. For the CDR3, the DNA is TGTGCCATCAGTGGCGGAAGGGACACTGAAGCTTTCTTT. Protein: CAISGGRDTEAFF.

The V and J genes are TRBV29-1 and TRBJ2-5; TRBD2 agrees at 7 bases. CDR1 is SQVTM and CDR2 is ANQGSEA in the germline V gene. The trim removed 2 bases at V and 5 bases at J, leaving 8 bases unmatched. This CDR3 contains 14 residues. The CDR3 spells CSVESLREFETQYF. The CDR3 DNA reads TGCAGCGTTGAATCCTTGCGGGAGTTTGAGACCCAGTACTTC.

The rearrangement uses TRBV19 and TRBJ2-7, with D possibly TRBD1 on 5 matching bases. Germline CDR1 LNHDA, CDR2 SQIVND (reference sequence). The CDR3 is 14 residues long. V dropped 6 bases and J dropped 0 bases, with 12 bases sitting between them. The CDR3 DNA sequence: TGTGCCAGTAGCGCAGGGTGGGGCTCCTACGAGCAGTACTTC. It is translated as CASSAGWGSYEQYF.

The chain employs TRBV3-1 (or the pseudogene TRBV3-2) and TRBJ1-6; TRBD1 matches at 8 bases. The V gene's germline CDR1 is LGHDT and CDR2 YNNKEL (reference sequence). Losses at the gene ends were 0 bases for V and 10 bases for J; bases not matched to a gene: 17. CDR3 length: 19 amino acids. The CDR3 here is CASSQEPRYVRGQLSPLHF. The CDR3 region has the DNA TGTGCCAGCAGCCAAGAGCCCCGTTATGTCAGGGGGCAACTATCACCCCTCCACTTT.

This clone was found a few times. V and J are TRBV14 and TRBJ2-7; weak D call: TRBD1 (5 bases). Trimming stripped 4 bases from V and 2 bases from J, with 15 bases between. CDR3 length: 15 amino acids. CDR1 and CDR2 (germline): SGHDN, FVKESK. DNA for the CDR3: TGTGCCAGCAGCCTGACCGGGCAGGGCCCCTACGAGCAGTACTTC. Amino acid sequence: CASSLTGQGPYEQYF.

The chain combines TRBV4-1 with TRBJ2-7; 8 nucleotides agree with TRBD1. CDR1 is MGHRA, CDR2 YSYEKL, per germline. The CDR3 spans 14 residues. Germline trimming cut 5 bases from V and 2 bases from J; bases unmatched to any gene: 5. In DNA, the CDR3 is TGCGCCAGCAGCGCTCCGGGACAGGCCTACGAGCAGTACTTC. Its translation is CASSAPGQAYEQYF.

This chain joins TRBV12-3 or TRBV12-4 and TRBJ1-5; no clear D. Trimming took off 5 bases at V and 7 bases at J, with 9 bases between the two ends. This CDR3 comprises 12 residues. Here the CDR3 reads CASSLYGQPQHF. CDR3 in DNA: TGTGCCAGCAGTCTATATGGGCAGCCCCAGCATTTT.

In this sample, this clone turned up once. The chain joins TRBV20-1 to TRBJ1-2; D unclear. The CDR3 runs 11 residues. Trimming removed 3 bases at V and 6 bases at J, with 8 bases between. Germline V CDR1 and CDR2: DFQATT, SNEGSKA (reference sequence). In nucleotides, the CDR3 is TGCAGTGCTAGGGGCGGGAATGGCTACACCTTC. As protein: CSARGGNGYTF.

The chain couples TRBV5-4 to TRBJ2-3; no firm D call. The V end was cut by 4 bases, the J end by 6 bases, with 15 bases between. This CDR3 is 14 amino acids long. Germline-derived CDR1 and CDR2 are SGHNT and YYREEE (reference sequence). CDR3 sequence: CASSPRSYSDTQYF. The CDR3 DNA follows: TGTGCCAGCAGCCCCCGTTCTTATTCGGATACGCAGTATTTT.

This clone is a singleton in its sample. The chain joins TRBV6-5 to TRBJ2-7; no reliable D call. V was pared by 10 bases and J by 5 bases, with 24 bases between. Germline V CDR1 and CDR2: MNHEY, SVGAGI. CDR3 size: 15 residues. The CDR3 nucleotides read TGTGCCAACCTTACAGCCCCCGCGCCCCCCAACGAGCAGTACTTC. Amino acid sequence: CANLTAPAPPNEQYF.

The CDR3 reads CASSIDPGRVDQPQHF. The CDR3 bases are TGTGCCAGTAGTATAGACCCAGGGAGGGTGGATCAGCCCCAGCATTTT. V gene TRBV19 combines with J gene TRBJ1-5, with D perhaps TRBD1 (5 bases). The V end lost 0 bases, the J end lost 5 bases, and 14 bases lay between the germline ends. This CDR3 is built from 16 residues. CDR1 and CDR2 (germline): LNHDA, SQIVND (reference sequence).